This TCR beta chain emerged from a study of OX40 agonist ivuxolimab in advanced cancers. The germline V gene encodes CDR1 SGHDN and CDR2 FVKESK. Trimming shortened V by 1 base and J by 4 bases, and 14 bases separated the two germline ends. The CDR3 is 17 amino acids. Profiled with immunoSEQ multiplex PCR; TCRdb holds only in-frame clones, not every one. Among some 65,000 clones listed, about 90% were seen once. The TCR comes from an adult with an advanced solid tumor such as melanoma, head and neck, liver or kidney cancer. This chain connects TRBV14 to TRBJ1-6, with a weak D call TRBD1 (6 bases). This sample comprised CD4+ or CD8+ T cells sorted from blood, obtained in a trial of the OX40 agonist ivuxolimab. The DNA of the CDR3 is TGTGCCAGCAGCCAAGTCCTCCCGGGGACATATAATTCACCCCTCCACTTT. Protein: CASSQVLPGTYNSPLHF. Full variable domain (rest looked up from reference TRBV14 and TRBJ1-6): EAGVTQFPSHSVIEKGQTVTLRCDPISGHDNLYWYRRVMGKEIKFLLHFVKESKQDESGMPNNRFLAERTGGTYSTLKVQPAELEDSGVYFCASSQVLPGTYNSPLHFGNGTRLTVT.